The rows below give T cell receptor beta chains drawn from one sample of a study of siplizumab effects on memory and regulatory T cells. Sequenced by immunoSEQ multiplex PCR; TCRdb stores in-frame clones only, minus some. The table includes about 100,000 clones, around 90% detected once. The sample taken for sequencing was non-Treg CD4+ T cells sorted from blood. All receptors come from a human donor in good health. Both conserved end residues are part of each CDR3. D genes are given only for firm matches. Rows give clone size only sometimes, using once, few, many, or a class for an expanded clone.

.,.,TRBJ2-7,TRBV6-5,CASSYSDSGYEQYF,TGTGCCAGCAGTTACTCGGATTCAGGCTACGAGCAGTACTTC
.,.,TRBJ2-5,TRBV7-9,CASSRIAFPQETQYF,TGTGCCAGCAGCCGAATAGCCTTCCCCCAAGAGACCCAGTACTTC
.,.,TRBJ2-3,TRBV6-1,CASSEARVSGRWADTQYF,TGTGCCAGCAGTGAAGCGCGGGTGTCGGGGAGGTGGGCAGATACGCAGTATTTT
.,.,TRBJ1-4,TRBV5-1,CASSLSQGNEKLFF,TGCGCCAGCAGCTTGTCCCAGGGTAATGAAAAACTGTTTTTT
.,.,TRBJ2-5,TRBV5-1,CASSLVGQETQYF,TGCGCCAGCAGCTTGGTGGGCCAAGAGACCCAGTACTTC
.,TRBD1,TRBJ1-5,TRBV6-5,CASSRGGTVDQPQHF,TGTGCCAGCAGCCGCGGCGGGACAGTAGATCAGCCCCAGCATTTT
.,.,TRBJ2-7,TRBV7-2,CASSLVGQEFYEQYF,TGTGCCAGCAGCTTAGTAGGGCAGGAGTTCTACGAGCAGTACTTC
.,TRBD1,TRBJ2-4,TRBV30,CAWSVGQLAKNIQYF,TGTGCCTGGAGTGTGGGACAGCTAGCCAAAAACATTCAGTACTTC
.,TRBD1,TRBJ1-2,TRBV7-9,CASSSDTGQGARGYTF,TGTGCCAGCAGCTCCGATACGGGACAGGGGGCGCGGGGCTACACCTTC
.,TRBD1,TRBJ2-5,TRBV30,CAWSTGGRYLETQYF,TGTGCCTGGAGTACAGGGGGCAGGTATTTGGAGACCCAGTACTTC
once,TRBD2,TRBJ2-7,TRBV6-1,CASSSSGRSYEQYF,TGTGCCAGCAGTTCTAGCGGGAGAAGCTACGAGCAGTACTTC